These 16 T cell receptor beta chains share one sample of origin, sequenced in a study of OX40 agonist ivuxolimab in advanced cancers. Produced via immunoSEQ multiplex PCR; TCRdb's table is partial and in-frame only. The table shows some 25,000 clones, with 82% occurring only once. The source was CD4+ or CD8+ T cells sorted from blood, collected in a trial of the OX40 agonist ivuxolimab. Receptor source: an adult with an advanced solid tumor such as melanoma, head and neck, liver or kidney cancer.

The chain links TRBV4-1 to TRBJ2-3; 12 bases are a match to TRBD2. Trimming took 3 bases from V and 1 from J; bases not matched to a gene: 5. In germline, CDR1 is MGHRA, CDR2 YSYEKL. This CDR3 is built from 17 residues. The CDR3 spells CASSQAPSGGGTDTQYF. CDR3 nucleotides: TGCGCCAGCAGCCAGGCCCCTAGCGGGGGGGGCACAGATACGCAGTATTTT.

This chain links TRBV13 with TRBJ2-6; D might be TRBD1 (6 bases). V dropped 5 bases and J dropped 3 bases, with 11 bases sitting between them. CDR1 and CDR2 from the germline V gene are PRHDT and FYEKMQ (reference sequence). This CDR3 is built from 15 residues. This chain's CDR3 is CASSTRGFGANVLTF. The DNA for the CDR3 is TGTGCCAGCAGCACCAGGGGTTTTGGGGCCAACGTCCTGACTTTC.

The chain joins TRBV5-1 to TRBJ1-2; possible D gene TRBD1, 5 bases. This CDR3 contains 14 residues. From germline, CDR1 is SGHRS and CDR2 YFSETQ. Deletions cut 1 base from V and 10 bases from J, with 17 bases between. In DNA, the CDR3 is TGCGCCAGCAGCTTGCCCGGGACCGGGCATCTCTACACCTTC. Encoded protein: CASSLPGTGHLYTF.

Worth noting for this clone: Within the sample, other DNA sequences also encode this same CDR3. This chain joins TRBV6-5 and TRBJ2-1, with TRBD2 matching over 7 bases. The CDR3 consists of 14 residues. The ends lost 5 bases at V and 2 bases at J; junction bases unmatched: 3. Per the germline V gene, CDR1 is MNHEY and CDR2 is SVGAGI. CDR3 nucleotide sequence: TGTGCCAGCAGTCGCCGGGAGGCCTACAATGAGCAGTTCTTC. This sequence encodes CASSRREAYNEQFF.

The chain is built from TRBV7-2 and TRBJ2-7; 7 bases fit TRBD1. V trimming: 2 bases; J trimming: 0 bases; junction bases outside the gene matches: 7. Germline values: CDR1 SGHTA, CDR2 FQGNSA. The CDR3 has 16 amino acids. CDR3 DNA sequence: TGTGCCAGCAGCTTAAAAGACAGGGTGGCCTCCTACGAGCAGTACTTC. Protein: CASSLKDRVASYEQYF.

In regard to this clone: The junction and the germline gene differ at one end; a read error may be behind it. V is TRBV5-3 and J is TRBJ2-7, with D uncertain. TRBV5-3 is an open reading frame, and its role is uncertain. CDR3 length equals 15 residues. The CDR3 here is CASSQEPASSYEQYF. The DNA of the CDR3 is TGCGCCAGCAGCCAAGAGCCGGCTAGCTCCTACGAGCAGTACTTC.

CDR3 residues: CASSLGAGGLNEQFF. CDR3 sequence (DNA): TGTGCCAGCAGCTTAGGGGCGGGAGGGCTGAATGAGCAGTTCTTC. V is TRBV11-1 and J is TRBJ2-1, with 9 bases identical to TRBD2. The CDR3 spans 15 residues. Germline trimming cut 1 base from V and 7 bases from J; bases unmatched to any gene: 5. From germline, CDR1 is SGHAT and CDR2 FQDESV (reference sequence).

The CDR3 reads CASSISTRGYEQYF. As DNA, the CDR3 is TGTGCCAGCAGTATCTCCACCAGGGGCTACGAGCAGTACTTC. The genes are TRBV6-5 and TRBJ2-7; perhaps TRBD1 as D (6 bases). Trimming cost V 5 bases and J 3 bases, with 14 bases left between them. The length of the CDR3 is 14 residues. Germline V CDR1 and CDR2: MNHEY, SVGAGI.

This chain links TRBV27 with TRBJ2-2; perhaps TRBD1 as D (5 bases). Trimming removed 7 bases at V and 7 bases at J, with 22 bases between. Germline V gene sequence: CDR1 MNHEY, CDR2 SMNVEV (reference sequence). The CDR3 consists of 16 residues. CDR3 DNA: TGTGCCAGCACCATCACCCAGGGCCCCCTCGGCGGGGAGCTGTTTTTT. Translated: CASTITQGPLGGELFF.

The DNA for the CDR3 is TGTGCCAGCAGCCTTTACATGAACACTGAAGCTTTCTTT. Translating gives CASSLYMNTEAFF. The V gene is TRBV7-3, the J gene TRBJ1-1; no clear D gene. The CDR3 has 13 amino acids. The germline V and J ends were trimmed by 5 bases and 0 bases, with 7 bases remaining between them. Germline V CDR1 and CDR2: SGHTA, FQGTGA.

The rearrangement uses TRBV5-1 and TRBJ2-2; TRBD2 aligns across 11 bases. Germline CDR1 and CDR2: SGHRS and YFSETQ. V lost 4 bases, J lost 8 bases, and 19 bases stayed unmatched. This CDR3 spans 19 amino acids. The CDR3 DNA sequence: TGCGCCAGCAGCCCCGACCCTGCCTTTAGCGGGAGGGCTCCAGGGGAGCTGTTTTTT. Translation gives CASSPDPAFSGRAPGELFF.

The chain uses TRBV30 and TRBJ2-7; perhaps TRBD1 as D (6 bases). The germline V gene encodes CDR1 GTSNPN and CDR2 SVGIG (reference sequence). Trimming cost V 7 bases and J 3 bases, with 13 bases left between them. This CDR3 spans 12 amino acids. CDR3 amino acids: CASSLGGYEQYF. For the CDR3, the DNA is TGTGCCTCGTCCCTAGGGGGCTACGAGCAGTACTTC.

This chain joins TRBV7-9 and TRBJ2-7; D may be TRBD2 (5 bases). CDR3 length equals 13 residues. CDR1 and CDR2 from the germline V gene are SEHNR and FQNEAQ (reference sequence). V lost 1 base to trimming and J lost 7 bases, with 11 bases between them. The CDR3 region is CASSLGRPVEQYF. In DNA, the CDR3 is TGTGCCAGCAGCTTAGGGAGGCCGGTGGAGCAGTACTTC.

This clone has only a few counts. CDR3 nucleotide sequence: TGTGCCACCAGCATACAGGTGGACTACGAGCAGTACTTC. Its protein product is CATSIQVDYEQYF. V is TRBV15 and J is TRBJ2-7; the D gene is possibly TRBD1 (5 bases). CDR1 and CDR2 from the germline V gene are LNHNV and YYDKDF (reference sequence). V was cut by 4 bases and J by 3 bases, with 10 bases left in between. The CDR3 consists of 13 residues. Together with reference TRBV15 and TRBJ2-7, the CDR3 gives the full variable domain: DAMVIQNPRYQVTQFGKPVTLSCSQTLNHNVMYWYQQKSSQAPKLLFHYYDKDFNNEADTPDNFQSRRPNTSFCFLDIRSPGLGDTAMYLCATSIQVDYEQYFGPGTRLTVT.

The CDR3 DNA reads TGTGCCAGCGGCGCGACGGAAACAGGGACCGGGGAGCTGTTTTTT. Amino acid sequence: CASGATETGTGELFF. V gene TRBV16 combines with J gene TRBJ2-2, with a weak D call TRBD1 (6 bases). The CDR3 loop spans 15 amino acids. Germline-derived CDR1 and CDR2 are KGHSY and FQNENV. V lost 8 bases, J lost 5 bases, and 18 bases lay in between. The full variable domain, in which reference TRBV16 and TRBJ2-2 provide the parts outside the CDR3, is GEEVAQTPKHLVRGEGQKAKLYCAPIKGHSYVFWYQQVLKNEFKFLISFQNENVFDETGMPKERFSAKCLPNSPCSLEIQATKLEDSAVYFCASGATETGTGELFFGEGSRLTVL.

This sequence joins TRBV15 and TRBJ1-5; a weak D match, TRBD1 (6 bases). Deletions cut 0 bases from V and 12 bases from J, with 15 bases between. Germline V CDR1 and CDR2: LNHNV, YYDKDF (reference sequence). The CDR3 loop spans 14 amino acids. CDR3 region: CATSRDPGQPLQHF. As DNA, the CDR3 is TGTGCCACCAGCAGAGACCCGGGACAACCCCTCCAGCATTTT.